Listed below are T cell receptor beta chains from one sample, sequenced in a study of T cell responses to AZD1222 COVID-19 vaccine. This table comes from immunoSEQ multiplex PCR, and its TCRdb copy is limited to in-frame clones, with some not included. The data contain roughly 100,000 clones, more than 70% of them singletons. The sequenced sample was peripheral blood, obtained on day 0 of AZD1222 vaccination. These receptors all come from an adult in good health. CDR3s include the opening cysteine and the closing phenylalanine or tryptophan. A D gene is named only where the DNA matches it firmly. The size entry is marked missing in some rows and otherwise reads once, few, many or a size class.

size	V	D	J	CDR3
NA	TRBV7-2	NA	TRBJ2-7	CASSFSPGRQSEQYF
NA	TRBV5-4	NA	TRBJ1-4	CASSLDLYQGRTNEKLFF
few	TRBV5-1	NA	TRBJ2-1	CASSLGDTTYNEQFF
NA	TRBV7-3	NA	TRBJ2-3	CASSLNGRVDTQYF
NA	TRBV28	TRBD1	TRBJ1-1	CATLDRAGSGTEAFF
NA	TRBV29-1	NA	TRBJ1-1	CSVEPRSTEAFF
NA	TRBV2	TRBD1	TRBJ1-2	CASSGQGNLWGYTF
few	TRBV2	NA	TRBJ1-5	CASDSGDQPQHF
NA	TRBV7-2	TRBD2	TRBJ2-5	CASSLAPLADRRETQYF
NA	TRBV19	TRBD2	TRBJ2-6	CASSMGGVLSGANVLTF
NA	TRBV3-1/TRBV3-2	TRBD2	TRBJ2-5	CASSQVTSGFETQYF
NA	TRBV27	NA	TRBJ1-5	CASSLSGAEGNQPQHF
NA	TRBV6-1	NA	TRBJ2-5	CASSGWGAGVRETQYF
NA	TRBV18	TRBD1	TRBJ1-1	CASSKTGSQNTEAFF
once	TRBV6-6	TRBD2	TRBJ2-7	CASSLAGLAYEQYF
NA	TRBV11-2	NA	TRBJ2-2	CASSLLFSNTGELFF
NA	TRBV12-3/TRBV12-4	NA	TRBJ1-2	CASRPDSYGYTF
NA	TRBV19	NA	TRBJ1-2	CASSIDHRAGYTF
NA	TRBV11-1	TRBD1	TRBJ2-1	CASSLRPGQGSNEQFF
NA	TRBV7-9	TRBD1	TRBJ1-5	CASSLGGTGVGNQPQHF
NA	TRBV27	NA	TRBJ2-3	CASSLSTTLGTDTQYF
NA	TRBV7-9	NA	TRBJ2-1	CASTSNEQFF
NA	TRBV28	NA	TRBJ2-1	CASTTGAGIRYNEQFF
NA	TRBV19	TRBD2	TRBJ2-1	CASSTKGLASYNEQFF
once	TRBV7-2	NA	TRBJ1-6	CASSSSRNSPLHF
NA	TRBV5-1	TRBD2	TRBJ2-7	CASSFGAGDRYEQYF
few	TRBV30	TRBD1	TRBJ2-2	CAWSRGRGTTGELFF
NA	TRBV6-5	TRBD1	TRBJ1-3	CASSYSAGQGGNTIYF
once	TRBV18	TRBD1	TRBJ2-1	CASSPRQGSYNEQFF
NA	TRBV19	TRBD1	TRBJ1-3	CASRSRDRGNTIYF
NA	TRBV6-2/TRBV6-3	NA	TRBJ1-2	CASSLQGYGYTF
NA	TRBV15	TRBD1	TRBJ2-4	CATSTGTALKTIQYF
NA	TRBV7-8	NA	TRBJ1-4	CASSLVRGSNEKLFF
few	TRBV4-2	NA	TRBJ1-5	CASSRESGQGYSNQPQHF
NA	TRBV4-2	TRBD1	TRBJ1-5	CASSHPSGGDSTGQPQHF
NA	TRBV6-4	TRBD2	TRBJ2-2	CASSPLAGTGELFF
once	TRBV6-5	TRBD1	TRBJ2-7	CASRPPGTGPYEQYF
NA	TRBV28	NA	TRBJ2-1	CASRLGGGAYNEQFF
once	TRBV2	TRBD1	TRBJ1-5	CASSEPFSGTGESNQPQHF
NA	TRBV27	TRBD2	TRBJ2-7	CASSLKVAGTVIYEQYF
NA	TRBV14	NA	TRBJ1-1	CASSQVWPGTGTEAFF
NA	TRBV7-8	NA	TRBJ1-3	CASSDRSSGNTIYF
NA	TRBV9	TRBD1	TRBJ2-7	CASSVTGQAYEQYF
NA	TRBV10-3	NA	TRBJ2-5	CAISAVRGETQYF
NA	TRBV5-1	TRBD2	TRBJ2-3	CASSPLTSGGTDTQYF
NA	TRBV5-1	TRBD1	TRBJ1-4	CASSFDRVANEKLFF
few	TRBV27	NA	TRBJ2-3	CASSGSPTDTQYF